This record covers a single TCR beta chain. Its antigen is currently unknown. The germline V gene encodes CDR1 MDHEN and CDR2 SYDVKM. The CDR3 consists of 16 residues. With 7 bases removed from V and 0 bases from J, the gap between germline ends came to 16 bases. Sequenced by immunoSEQ multiplex PCR; TCRdb stores in-frame clones only, minus some. The table records more than 45,000 clones, roughly 93% of them present only once. The entry originates in a study of OX40 agonist ivuxolimab in advanced cancers. Turning to the study itself: A diagnosis of hepatocellular carcinoma, melanoma, renal cell or head and neck cancer was present in dose-escalation patients. Findings and limits, study-wide: On average, CD8+ T cells had more expanded clones than CD4+. Part of the nonresponder group also had normalized T-cell clonal expansion that was low.

The source of this sequence is an adult with an advanced solid tumor such as melanoma, head and neck, liver or kidney cancer. This sample comprised CD4+ or CD8+ T cells sorted from blood, obtained in a trial of the OX40 agonist ivuxolimab. The chain joins TRBV28 to TRBJ1-3; D is unclear. The CDR3 protein is CASNVGGSYSGNTIYF. CDR3 DNA sequence: TGTGCCAGCAACGTCGGCGGTTCTTACTCTGGAAACACCATATATTTT.